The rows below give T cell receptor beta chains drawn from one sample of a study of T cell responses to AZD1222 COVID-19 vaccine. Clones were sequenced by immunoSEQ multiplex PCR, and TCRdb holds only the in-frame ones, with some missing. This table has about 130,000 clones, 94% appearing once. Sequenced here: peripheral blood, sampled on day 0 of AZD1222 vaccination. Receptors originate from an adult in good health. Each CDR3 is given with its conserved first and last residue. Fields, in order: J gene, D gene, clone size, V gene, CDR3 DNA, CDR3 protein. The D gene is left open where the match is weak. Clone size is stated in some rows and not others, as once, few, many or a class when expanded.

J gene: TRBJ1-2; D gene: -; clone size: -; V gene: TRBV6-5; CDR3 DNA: TGTGCCAGCAGTCCAGGGCTTACCTATGGCTACACCTTC; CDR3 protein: CASSPGLTYGYTF
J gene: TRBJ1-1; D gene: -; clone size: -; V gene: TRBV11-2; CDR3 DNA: TGTGCCAGCACCCCCCGATGGGGGCCCACTCCTGAAGCTTTCTTT; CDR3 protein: CASTPRWGPTPEAFF
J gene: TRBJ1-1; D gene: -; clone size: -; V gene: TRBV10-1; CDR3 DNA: TGCGCCAGCAGTGAGTCGGAGTACGGGATGAACACTGAAGCTTTCTTT; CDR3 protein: CASSESEYGMNTEAFF
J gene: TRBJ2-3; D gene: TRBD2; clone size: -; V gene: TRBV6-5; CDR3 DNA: TGTGCCAGCTCGCGGGAGGGAAGCACAGATACGCAGTATTTT; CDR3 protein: CASSREGSTDTQYF
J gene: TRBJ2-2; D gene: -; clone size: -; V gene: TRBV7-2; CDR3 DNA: TGTGCCAGCAGTCGCCCGGGGGAGACAACCGGGGAGCTGTTTTTT; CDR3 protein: CASSRPGETTGELFF
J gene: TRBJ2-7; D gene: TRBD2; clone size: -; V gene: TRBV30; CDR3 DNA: TGTGCCTGGAGCCAGGGACTAGCGGGAACCTACGAGCAGTACTTC; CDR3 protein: CAWSQGLAGTYEQYF
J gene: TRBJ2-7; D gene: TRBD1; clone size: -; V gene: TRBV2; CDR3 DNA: TGTGCCAGCAGAGACAGGGGCTACGAGCAGTACTTC; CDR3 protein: CASRDRGYEQYF
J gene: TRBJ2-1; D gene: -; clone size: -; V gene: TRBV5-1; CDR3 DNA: TGCGCCAGCAGCTTGGCTCCCAATGAGCAGTTCTTC; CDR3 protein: CASSLAPNEQFF
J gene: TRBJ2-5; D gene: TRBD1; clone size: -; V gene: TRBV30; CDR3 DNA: TGTGCCTGGAGCAGGGGGCGTGAGACCCAGTACTTC; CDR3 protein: CAWSRGRETQYF
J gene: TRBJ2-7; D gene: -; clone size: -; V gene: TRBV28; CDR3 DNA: TGTGCCAGCAGTGCCTACTACGAGCAGTACTTC; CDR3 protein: CASSAYYEQYF
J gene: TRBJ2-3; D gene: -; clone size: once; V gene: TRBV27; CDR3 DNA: TGTGCCAGCAGTTTAGGGGCAGGGCAGGGTTCCATGGGGAATACGCAGTATTTT; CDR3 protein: CASSLGAGQGSMGNTQYF
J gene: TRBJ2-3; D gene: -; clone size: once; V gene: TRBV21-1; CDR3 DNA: TGTGCCAGCAGCAGACACCCGGGACTAGCGGGTCCCCGTCTTAGCACAGATACGCAGTATTTT; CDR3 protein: CASSRHPGLAGPRLSTDTQYF
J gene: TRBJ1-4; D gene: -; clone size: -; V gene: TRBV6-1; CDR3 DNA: TGTGCCAGCAGTGAAAGGGGCAGGGAAAAACTGTTTTTT; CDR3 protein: CASSERGREKLFF
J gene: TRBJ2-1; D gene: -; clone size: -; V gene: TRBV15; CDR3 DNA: TGTGCCACCAGCAGAGATAAAGTACGCGCTGCCTCCTACAATGAGCAGTTCTTC; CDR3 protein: CATSRDKVRAASYNEQFF
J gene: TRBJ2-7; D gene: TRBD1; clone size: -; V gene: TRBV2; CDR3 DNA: TGTGCCAGCAGTACCCCCGGAGGACAGGTCCCTCACGAGCAGTACTTC; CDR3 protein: CASSTPGGQVPHEQYF
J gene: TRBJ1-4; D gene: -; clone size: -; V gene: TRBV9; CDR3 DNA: TGTGCCAGCAGCGTACCGGGAACCGGAGGTGAAAAACTGTTTTTT; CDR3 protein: CASSVPGTGGEKLFF
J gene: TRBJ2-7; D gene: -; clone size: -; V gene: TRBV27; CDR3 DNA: TGTGCCAGCAGTTTAGCCCCCGTAGGGGTCGAGCAGTACTTC; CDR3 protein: CASSLAPVGVEQYF
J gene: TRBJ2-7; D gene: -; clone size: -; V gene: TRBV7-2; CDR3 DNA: TGTGCCAGCAGCCCAGGAGGGGATAGCGGCTACGAGCAGTACTTC; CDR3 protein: CASSPGGDSGYEQYF
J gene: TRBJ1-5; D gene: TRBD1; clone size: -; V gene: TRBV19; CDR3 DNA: TGTGCCAGTAATTCCCCCCTGCGACAGGGTGAGGTTAGACGGCCCCAGCATTTT; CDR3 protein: CASNSPLRQGEVRRPQHF
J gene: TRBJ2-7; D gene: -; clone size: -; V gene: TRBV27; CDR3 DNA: TGTGCCAGCAGTTTTCGCCCCTGGAGCCCCTACGAGCAGTACTTC; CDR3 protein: CASSFRPWSPYEQYF
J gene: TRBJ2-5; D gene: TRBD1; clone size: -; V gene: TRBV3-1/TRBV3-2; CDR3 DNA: TGTGCCAGCAGCCACGCGGACAGGGATGAGACCCAGTACTTC; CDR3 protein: CASSHADRDETQYF
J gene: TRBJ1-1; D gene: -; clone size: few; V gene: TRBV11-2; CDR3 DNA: TGTGCCAGCAGCAGGGGCTTGCAAGGGGGCACTGAAGCTTTCTTT; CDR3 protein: CASSRGLQGGTEAFF
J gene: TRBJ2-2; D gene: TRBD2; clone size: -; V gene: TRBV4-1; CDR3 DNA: TGCGCCAGCAGCCAAAGCTCTAGCGGGAGGGCCACCGGGGAGCTGTTTTTT; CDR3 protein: CASSQSSSGRATGELFF
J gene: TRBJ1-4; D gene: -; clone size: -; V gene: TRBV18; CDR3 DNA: TGTGCCAGCTCACCACCGGCCCGGGGGGGAAAACTGTTTTTT; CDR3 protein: CASSPPARGGKLFF
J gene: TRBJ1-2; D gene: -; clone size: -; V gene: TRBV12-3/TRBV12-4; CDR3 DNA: TGTGCCAGCAGTCCGTCCACAGGGTATGGCTACACCTTC; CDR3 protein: CASSPSTGYGYTF
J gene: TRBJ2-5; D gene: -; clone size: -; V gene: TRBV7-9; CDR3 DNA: TGTGCCAGCAGCTTAGCGCAGGGACTCCAAGAGACCCAGTACTTC; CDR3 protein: CASSLAQGLQETQYF
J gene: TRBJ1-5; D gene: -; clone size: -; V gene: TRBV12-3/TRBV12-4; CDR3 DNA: TGTGCCAGCAGCCCGGGACTGGCCCAGCATTTT; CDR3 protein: CASSPGLAQHF
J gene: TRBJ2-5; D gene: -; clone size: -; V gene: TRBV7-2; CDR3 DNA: TGTGCCAGCAGCTTAGTAAGCCTAGCACGTAACCTCGAGACCCAGTACTTC; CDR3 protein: CASSLVSLARNLETQYF
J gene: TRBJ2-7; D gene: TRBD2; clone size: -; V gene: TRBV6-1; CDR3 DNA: TGTGCCAGCAGTGATGGGACTAGCGGGAGAGGGTACGAGCAGTACTTC; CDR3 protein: CASSDGTSGRGYEQYF
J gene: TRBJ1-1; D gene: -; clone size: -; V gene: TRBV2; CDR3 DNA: TGTGCCAGCAGTGACCGAGGGCTAGACACTGAAGCTTTCTTT; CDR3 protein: CASSDRGLDTEAFF
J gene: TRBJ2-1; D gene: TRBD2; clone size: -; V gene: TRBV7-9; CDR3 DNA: TGTGCCAGCAGCTTGCTAGCGGGAGAGTCCTACAATGAGCAGTTCTTC; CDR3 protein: CASSLLAGESYNEQFF
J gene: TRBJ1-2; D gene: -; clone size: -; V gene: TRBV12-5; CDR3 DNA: TGTGCTAGTGGTTTGGATTTAGCCGACAGACCCCTCGGCTACACCTTC; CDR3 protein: CASGLDLADRPLGYTF
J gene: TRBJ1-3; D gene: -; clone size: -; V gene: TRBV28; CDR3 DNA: TGTGCCAGCAGTCCGCAGCCAAGAGGAGACACCATATATTTT; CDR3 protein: CASSPQPRGDTIYF
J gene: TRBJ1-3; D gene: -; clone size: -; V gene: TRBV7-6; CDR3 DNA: TGTGCCAGCAGCTTAGTGTCAGGCCCTATCTCTGGAAACACCATATATTTT; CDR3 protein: CASSLVSGPISGNTIYF
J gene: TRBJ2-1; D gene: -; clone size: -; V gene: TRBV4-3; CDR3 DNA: TGCGCCAGCAGCTTGAGGGTAGTCTTACCACCTCGGGATGAGCAGTTCTTC; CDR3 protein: CASSLRVVLPPRDEQFF
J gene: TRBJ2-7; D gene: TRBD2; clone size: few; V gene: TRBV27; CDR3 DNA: TGTGCCAGCAGAGACCAGACTAGCGGGAGCTACGAGCAGTACTTC; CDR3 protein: CASRDQTSGSYEQYF
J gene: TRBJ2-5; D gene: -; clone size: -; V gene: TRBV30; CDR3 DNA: TGTGCCTGGAGTAGCGGCGGATTGGAGACCCAGTACTTC; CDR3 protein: CAWSSGGLETQYF
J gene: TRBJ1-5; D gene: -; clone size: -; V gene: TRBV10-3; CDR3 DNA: TGTGCCATCAGTGAGTCCTGGGAGGGTGGAAGCAATCAGCCCCAGCATTTT; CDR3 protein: CAISESWEGGSNQPQHF
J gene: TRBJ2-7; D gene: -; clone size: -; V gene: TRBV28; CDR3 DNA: TGTGCCAGCAGTTTGATCACCTCGGAGCAGTACTTC; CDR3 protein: CASSLITSEQYF
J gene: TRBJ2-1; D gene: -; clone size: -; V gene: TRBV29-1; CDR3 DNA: TGCAGCGTTGAATTCGCCGGGAATGAGCAGTTCTTC; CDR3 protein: CSVEFAGNEQFF
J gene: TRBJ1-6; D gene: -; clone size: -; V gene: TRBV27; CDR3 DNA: TGTGCCAGCAGTCCGCCGGGCCCAGTAACGTCACCCCTCCACTTT; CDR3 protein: CASSPPGPVTSPLHF
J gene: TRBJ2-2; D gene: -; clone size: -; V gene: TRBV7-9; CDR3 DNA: TGTGCCAGCAGCTTAGGGGGCACCGGGGAGCTGTTTTTT; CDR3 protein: CASSLGGTGELFF
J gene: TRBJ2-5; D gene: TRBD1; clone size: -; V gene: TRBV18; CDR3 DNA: TGTGCCAGCACTGACAGGGGCCAAGAGACCCAGTACTTC; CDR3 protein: CASTDRGQETQYF
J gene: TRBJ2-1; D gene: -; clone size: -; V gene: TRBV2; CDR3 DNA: TGTGCCAGCAGTGAATTTATAGAGTTCCTCAATGAGCAGTTCTTC; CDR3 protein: CASSEFIEFLNEQFF
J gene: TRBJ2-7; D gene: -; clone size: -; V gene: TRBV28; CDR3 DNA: TGTGCCAGCAGTCTACCCGGGACTTCGGCCTACGAGCAGTACTTC; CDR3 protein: CASSLPGTSAYEQYF
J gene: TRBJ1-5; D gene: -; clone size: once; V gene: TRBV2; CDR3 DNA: TGTGCCAGCACTTCGGGGTTCGGCAATCAGCCCCAGCATTTT; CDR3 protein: CASTSGFGNQPQHF
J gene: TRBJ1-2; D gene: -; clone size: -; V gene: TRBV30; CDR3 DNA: TGTGCCTGGAGCTCCCAGGCCTATGGCTACACCTTC; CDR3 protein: CAWSSQAYGYTF
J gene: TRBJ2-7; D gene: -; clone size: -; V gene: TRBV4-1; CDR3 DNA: TGCGCCAGCAGCCAAGTAACAGGGCATTACGAGCAGTACTTC; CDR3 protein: CASSQVTGHYEQYF
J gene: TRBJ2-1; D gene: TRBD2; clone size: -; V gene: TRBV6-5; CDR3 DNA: TGTGCCAGCAGCCAACCAGCGGGAGCCCACAATGAGCAGTTCTTC; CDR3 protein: CASSQPAGAHNEQFF
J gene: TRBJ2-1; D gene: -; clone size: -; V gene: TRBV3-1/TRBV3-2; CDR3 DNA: TGTGCCAGCAGCCAAGATAGGAGGAATGAGCAGTTCTTC; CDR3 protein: CASSQDRRNEQFF
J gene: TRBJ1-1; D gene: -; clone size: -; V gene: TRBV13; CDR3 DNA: TGTGCCAGCAGGATCGACGGGGGGAACACTGAAGCTTTCTTT; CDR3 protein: CASRIDGGNTEAFF
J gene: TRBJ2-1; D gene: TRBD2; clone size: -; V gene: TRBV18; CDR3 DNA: TGTGCCAGCTCACCACCGGTTGGTAGCGGGAGAATAGCCAATGAGCAGTTCTTC; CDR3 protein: CASSPPVGSGRIANEQFF
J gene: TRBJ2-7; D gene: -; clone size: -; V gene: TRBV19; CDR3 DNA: TGTGCCAGTAGTCCGGGGGGCAGGAGCTCCTACGAGCAGTACTTC; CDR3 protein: CASSPGGRSSYEQYF
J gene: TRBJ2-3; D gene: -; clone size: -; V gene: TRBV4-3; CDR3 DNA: TGCGCCAGCAGCGGAAACCGTGGAGATACGCAGTATTTT; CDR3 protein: CASSGNRGDTQYF
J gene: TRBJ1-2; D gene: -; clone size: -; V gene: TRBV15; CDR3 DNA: TGTGCCACCAGCAGCCGGGGGGACGGCTACACCTTC; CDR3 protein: CATSSRGDGYTF
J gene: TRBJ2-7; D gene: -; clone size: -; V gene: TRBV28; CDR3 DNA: TGTGCCAGCAGTTTAGATGTGCAGGGGAGCTCCTACGAGCAGTACTTC; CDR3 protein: CASSLDVQGSSYEQYF